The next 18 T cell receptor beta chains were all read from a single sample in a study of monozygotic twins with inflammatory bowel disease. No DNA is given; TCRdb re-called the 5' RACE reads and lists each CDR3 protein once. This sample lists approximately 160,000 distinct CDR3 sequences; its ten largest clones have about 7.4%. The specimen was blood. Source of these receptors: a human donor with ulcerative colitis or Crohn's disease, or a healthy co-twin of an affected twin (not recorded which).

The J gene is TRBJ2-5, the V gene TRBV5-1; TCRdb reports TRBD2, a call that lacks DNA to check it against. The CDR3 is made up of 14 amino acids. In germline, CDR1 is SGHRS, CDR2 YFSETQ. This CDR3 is CASSSSSGKEIQYF.

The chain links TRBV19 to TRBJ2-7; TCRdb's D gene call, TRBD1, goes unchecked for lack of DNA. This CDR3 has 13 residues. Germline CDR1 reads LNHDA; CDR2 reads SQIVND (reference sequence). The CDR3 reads CASSSDRGHEQYF. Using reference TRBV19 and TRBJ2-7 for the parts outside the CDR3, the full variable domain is DGGITQSPKYLFRKEGQNVTLSCEQNLNHDAMYWYRQDPGQGLRLIYYSQIVNDFQKGDIAEGYSVSREKKESFPLTVTSAQKNPTAFYLCASSSDRGHEQYFGPGTRLTVT.

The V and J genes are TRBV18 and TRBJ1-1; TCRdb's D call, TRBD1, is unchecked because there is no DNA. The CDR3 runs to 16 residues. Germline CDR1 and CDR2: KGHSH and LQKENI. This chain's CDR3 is CASSLGTGRANTEAFF.

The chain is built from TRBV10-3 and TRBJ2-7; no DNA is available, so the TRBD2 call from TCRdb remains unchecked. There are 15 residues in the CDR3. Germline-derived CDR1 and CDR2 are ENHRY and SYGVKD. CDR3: CAISESSSGEGKQYF.

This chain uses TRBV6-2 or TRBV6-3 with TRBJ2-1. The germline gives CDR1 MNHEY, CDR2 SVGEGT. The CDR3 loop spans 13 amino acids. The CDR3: CASTWSRSNEQFF.

The CDR3 protein is CASSWQRGALYEQYF. This sequence joins TRBV27 and TRBJ2-7; TCRdb gives TRBD2 as the D gene, but with no DNA this cannot be confirmed. Germline values: CDR1 MNHEY, CDR2 SMNVEV (reference sequence). There are 15 residues in the CDR3.

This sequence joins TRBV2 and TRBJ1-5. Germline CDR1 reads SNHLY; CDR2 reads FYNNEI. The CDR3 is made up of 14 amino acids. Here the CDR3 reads CASRGGEGNQPQHF. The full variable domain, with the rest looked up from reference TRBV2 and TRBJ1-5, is EPEVTQTPSHQVTQMGQEVILRCVPISNHLYFYWYRQILGQKVEFLVSFYNNEISEKSEIFDDQFSVERPDGSNFTLKIRSTKLEDSAMYFCASRGGEGNQPQHFGDGTRLSIL.

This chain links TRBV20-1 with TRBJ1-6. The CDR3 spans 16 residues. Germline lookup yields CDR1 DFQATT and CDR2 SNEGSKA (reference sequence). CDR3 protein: CSGGRRAGSYNSPLHF.

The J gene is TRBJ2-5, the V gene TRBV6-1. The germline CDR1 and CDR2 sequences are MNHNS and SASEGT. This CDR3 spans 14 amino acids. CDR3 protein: CASSDLNYQETQYF.

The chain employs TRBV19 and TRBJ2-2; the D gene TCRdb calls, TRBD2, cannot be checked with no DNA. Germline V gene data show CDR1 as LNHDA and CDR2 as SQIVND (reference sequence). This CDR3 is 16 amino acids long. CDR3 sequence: CASSPTSGPNTGELFF. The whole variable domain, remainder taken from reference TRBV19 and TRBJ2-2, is DGGITQSPKYLFRKEGQNVTLSCEQNLNHDAMYWYRQDPGQGLRLIYYSQIVNDFQKGDIAEGYSVSREKKESFPLTVTSAQKNPTAFYLCASSPTSGPNTGELFFGEGSRLTVL.

The CDR3 sequence: CASSQTSVVNIQYF. The V gene is TRBV4-1, the J gene TRBJ2-4; the TCRdb D gene call, TRBD1, has no DNA to confirm it. The germline V gene encodes CDR1 MGHRA and CDR2 YSYEKL. CDR3 length equals 14 residues.

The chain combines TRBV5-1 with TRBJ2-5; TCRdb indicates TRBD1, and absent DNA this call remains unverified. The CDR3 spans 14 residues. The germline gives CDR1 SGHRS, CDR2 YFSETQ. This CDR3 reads CASSPDRGEETQYF.

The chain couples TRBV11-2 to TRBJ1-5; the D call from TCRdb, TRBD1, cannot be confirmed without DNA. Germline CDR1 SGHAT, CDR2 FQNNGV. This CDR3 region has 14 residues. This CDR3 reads CASSLGQANQPQHF. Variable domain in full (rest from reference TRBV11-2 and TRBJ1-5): EAGVAQSPRYKIIEKRQSVAFWCNPISGHATLYWYQQILGQGPKLLIQFQNNGVVDDSQLPKDRFSAERLKGVDSTLKIQPAKLEDSAVYLCASSLGQANQPQHFGDGTRLSIL.

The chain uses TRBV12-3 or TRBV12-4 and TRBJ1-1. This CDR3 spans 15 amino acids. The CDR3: CASSFVPRLDTEAFF.

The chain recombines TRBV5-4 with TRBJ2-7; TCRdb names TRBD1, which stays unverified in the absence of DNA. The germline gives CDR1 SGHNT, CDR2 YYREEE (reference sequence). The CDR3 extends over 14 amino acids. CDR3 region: CASNGQGSTYEQYF.

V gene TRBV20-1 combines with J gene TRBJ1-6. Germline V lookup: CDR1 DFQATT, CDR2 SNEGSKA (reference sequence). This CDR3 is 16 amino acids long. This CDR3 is CSAKRAPEGRDSPLHF.

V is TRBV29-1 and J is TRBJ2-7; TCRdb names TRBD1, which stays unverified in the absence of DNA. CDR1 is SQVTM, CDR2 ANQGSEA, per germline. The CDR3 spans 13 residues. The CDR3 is CSALDRGSYEQYF.

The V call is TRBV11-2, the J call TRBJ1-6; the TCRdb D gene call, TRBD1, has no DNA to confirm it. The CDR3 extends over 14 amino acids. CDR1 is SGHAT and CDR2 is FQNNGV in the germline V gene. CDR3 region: CASSFGLLNSPLHF.